This entry is about one T cell receptor (beta chain). The data stem from a study of tumor-infiltrating lymphocytes in glioblastoma multiforme. TCR beta libraries were built from RNA through three nested multiplex PCR rounds using modified ARM-PCR. TCRdb reprocessed the multiplex PCR reads with MiXCR, giving one entry per CDR3 protein. The profile shows fewer than 40,000 distinct CDR3 sequences, approximately 60% of them singletons. Germline CDR1 reads SGHNT; CDR2 reads YENEEA. This CDR3 region has 15 residues. Trimming took 8 bases from V and 8 from J; bases not matched to a gene: 9. The chain links TRBV11-3 to TRBJ2-1; 13 bases are shared with TRBD2. The receptor comes from a male donor with glioblastoma. The sequenced sample was brain tumor tissue. The CDR3: CASSPGTSGMDEQFF. In nucleotides, the CDR3 is TGTGCCAGCTCGCCGGGGACTAGCGGGATGGATGAGCAGTTCTTC. Filled out from reference TRBV11-3 and TRBJ2-1, the complete variable domain reads EAGVVQSPRYKIIEKKQPVAFWCNPISGHNTLYWYLQNLGQGPELLIRYENEEAVDDSQLPKDRFSAERLKGVDSTLKIQPAELGDSAVYLCASSPGTSGMDEQFFGPGTRLTVL.